The 31 T cell receptor beta chains below were found in one sample sequenced in a study of CD8 T cells in ankylosing spondylitis. Each CDR3 protein is one row after TCRdb ran MiXCR on the 5' RACE reads. The sample contains 350,000 or so distinct CDR3 sequences, around a tenth of which appear only once. The sample consisted of blood, either unsorted or a sorted T cell fraction (not recorded which). These receptors originate from a female donor with ankylosing spondylitis or in good health (not recorded which).

This clonotype was detected many times. The chain employs TRBV7-9 and TRBJ2-1, with TRBD1 matching 8 bases. CDR1 and CDR2 (germline): SEHNR, FQNEAQ (reference sequence). This CDR3 comprises 15 residues. Trimming cost V 5 bases and J 1 base; bases outside gene matches: 4. The CDR3 coding sequence is TGTGCCAGCAGCCCGACAGGGGTATCCTACAATGAGCAGTTCTTC. This translates into CASSPTGVSYNEQFF.

The table lists this clonotype with many counts. This sequence joins TRBV5-1 and TRBJ2-7, with unresolved D. Trimming shortened V by 2 bases and J by 1 base, and 10 bases separated the two germline ends. From germline, CDR1 is SGHRS and CDR2 YFSETQ. The CDR3 loop spans 14 amino acids. The CDR3 coding sequence is TGCGCCAGCAGCTTTGAAGTTACATCCTACGAGCAGTACTTC. Translation: CASSFEVTSYEQYF.

In its sample, this clonotype was seen a few times. An end of the junction differs from the germline gene, which may be a read error. J is TRBJ2-3 and V is TRBV24-1; the D is unclear. Germline assignment: CDR1 KGHDR and CDR2 SFDVKD. The CDR3 runs 21 residues. CDR3 in amino acids: CAASDSRRRTAKRKGTDTQYF. The CDR3 DNA is TGTGCCGCCAGTGATAGTCGGCGTCGCACGGCCAAAAGGAAGGGCACAGATACGCAGTATTTT.

This clonotype was detected only a few times. V and J are TRBV5-1 and TRBJ2-7, with D uncertain. The CDR3 has 14 residues. Looked up from germline, CDR1 is SGHRS and CDR2 is YFSETQ. V shed 0 bases and J shed 2 bases, with 9 bases lying between them. Here the CDR3 reads CASSLERAPYEQYF. Here the CDR3 DNA reads TGCGCCAGCAGCTTGGAGCGAGCTCCCTACGAGCAGTACTTC.

This clonotype has a count of ten or more. This chain connects TRBV12-3 or TRBV12-4 to TRBJ2-3, with D possibly being TRBD2 (5 bases). The V end lost 3 bases, the J end lost 1 base, and 23 bases lay between the germline ends. The CDR3 is 19 residues long. The CDR3 DNA follows: TGTGCCAGCAGTTTGATGGAGATCCGAGGACTCCTTGGCACAGATACGCAGTATTTT. Its translation is CASSLMEIRGLLGTDTQYF.

The CDR3 region is CASSPGQTATGTEKLFF. The CDR3 DNA reads TGTGCCAGCAGCCCGGGACAAACCGCGACAGGGACTGAAAAACTGTTTTTT. The J gene is TRBJ1-4, the V gene TRBV7-9, with 7 nucleotides matching TRBD1. The CDR3 loop spans 17 amino acids. Germline loops: CDR1 SEHNR, CDR2 FQNEAQ (reference sequence). V shed 5 bases and J 7 bases; nucleotides not matched to a gene: 16.

This clonotype was seen at least ten times. The CDR3 loop is CASRTGTGTKSGNTIYF. CDR3 DNA: TGTGCCAGCAGGACCGGGACAGGGACCAAATCTGGAAACACCATATATTTT. This chain links TRBV6-1 with TRBJ1-3, with 9 bases that match TRBD1. The CDR3 consists of 17 residues. CDR1 is MNHNS and CDR2 is SASEGT in the germline V gene. V lost 6 bases and J lost 1; bases outside the gene matches: 10.

This clonotype was counted at least ten times. This chain uses TRBV20-1 with TRBJ2-3; D is possibly TRBD2 (5 bases). CDR1 DFQATT and CDR2 SNEGSKA come from the germline V gene (reference sequence). V was shortened by 5 bases and J by 3 bases, with 12 bases between the two germline ends. The CDR3 length is 13 residues. The CDR3 DNA reads as TGCAGTGCTCCATGGGGAGTTACAGATACGCAGTATTTT. Protein product: CSAPWGVTDTQYF.

This clonotype has ten or more counts. The CDR3 sequence: CASSQDRGNYGYTF. The CDR3 DNA sequence: TGTGCCAGCAGCCAAGATCGAGGGAACTATGGCTACACCTTC. This chain joins TRBV4-2 and TRBJ1-2; D ambiguous. Trimming stripped 0 bases from V and 2 bases from J, with 7 bases between. The length of the CDR3 is 14 residues. Germline V gene sequence: CDR1 LGHNA, CDR2 YNFKEQ.

This clonotype was observed at least ten times. V is TRBV20-1 and J is TRBJ2-5, with TRBD2 as a possible D gene (6 bases). The CDR3 covers 16 residues. Trimming stripped 5 bases from V and 2 bases from J, with 21 bases between. The germline gives CDR1 DFQATT, CDR2 SNEGSKA (reference sequence). The CDR3 protein is CSAQTWAGPIQETQYF. The CDR3 DNA follows: TGCAGTGCTCAAACCTGGGCGGGACCGATACAAGAGACCCAGTACTTC.

This clonotype was seen many times. This sequence joins TRBV12-3 or TRBV12-4 and TRBJ1-1; D ambiguous. V shed 3 bases and J shed 2 bases, with 10 bases lying between them. The CDR3 is 14 residues long. CDR3 residues: CASSFEALNTEAFF. In DNA form, the CDR3 reads TGTGCCAGCAGTTTTGAGGCGCTTAACACTGAAGCTTTCTTT.

In this sample, this clonotype turned up many times. V usage is TRBV20-1 and J usage is TRBJ2-2; 10 bases agree with TRBD2. The V and J ends lost 0 bases and 3 bases, in that order; junction bases with no gene match: 4. The CDR3 has 16 residues. Germline lookup yields CDR1 DFQATT and CDR2 SNEGSKA (reference sequence). The DNA of the CDR3 is TGCAGTGCTAGAGAAGTAACTAGCGGGGACACCGGGGAGCTGTTTTTT. Protein product: CSAREVTSGDTGELFF.

This clonotype was counted a few times. The chain combines TRBV7-2 with TRBJ2-7; tentative D call: TRBD1 (6 bases). Germline CDR1 SGHTA, CDR2 FQGNSA. V lost 8 bases and J 3 bases, leaving 14 bases between the germline ends. The CDR3 has 13 residues. The CDR3 reads CASRRQASYEQYF. CDR3 DNA sequence: TGTGCCAGCCGGAGACAGGCTAGCTACGAGCAGTACTTC.

This clonotype was seen ten or more times. This chain connects TRBV7-2 to TRBJ2-3; D may be TRBD1 (6 bases). Trimming stripped 1 base from V and 4 bases from J, with 12 bases between. CDR1 SGHTA and CDR2 FQGNSA come from the germline V gene. The CDR3 has 15 amino acids. As DNA, the CDR3 is TGTGCCAGCAGCTTAGAGCTGGGGGCAGCAGATACGCAGTATTTT. This translates into CASSLELGAADTQYF.

About this clonotype: Germline is not matched at one junction end, which may reflect a read error. The chain joins TRBV7-7 to TRBJ2-3, with 13 bases aligning to TRBD2. The CDR3 has 19 amino acids. The germline CDR1 and CDR2 sequences are SSHAT and FNYEAQ (reference sequence). The CDR3 nucleotides read TGTGCTAGCAGCCCGACTAGCGGGGGGTCCCGGGGTGGCACAGATACGCAGTATTTT. This codes for CASSPTSGGSRGGTDTQYF.

This clonotype was detected only once. With a much larger clone just one base away, this may be a read error. Because it lacks the conserved phenylalanine or tryptophan at the end, this CDR3 is likely a read error. This chain connects TRBV20-1 to TRBJ2-5, with 11 bases matching TRBD2. The V and J ends lost 6 bases and 3 bases, in that order; junction bases with no gene match: 12. CDR1 and CDR2 from the germline V gene are DFQATT and SNEGSKA (reference sequence). This CDR3 comprises 16 residues. The CDR3 region is CSAPKLAGGPKETQYL. CDR3 coding DNA: TGCAGTGCGCCTAAGCTAGCGGGGGGCCCAAAAGAGACCCAGTACCTC.

The table lists this clonotype with many counts. J is TRBJ1-2 and V is TRBV20-1; D is unresolved. The CDR3 covers 16 residues. Germline loops: CDR1 DFQATT, CDR2 SNEGSKA (reference sequence). Trimming left V 0 bases short and J 2 bases short, with 16 bases between. CDR3 in amino acids: CSARDLRRPENYGYTF. CDR3 bases: TGCAGTGCTAGAGATCTCCGGCGGCCGGAGAACTATGGCTACACCTTC.

This clonotype was seen repeatedly, ten times or more. This rearrangement joins TRBV29-1 to TRBJ2-7, with D tentatively TRBD2 (6 bases). The CDR3 covers 14 residues. The V and J ends lost 3 bases and 2 bases respectively, with 14 bases between them. Germline loops: CDR1 SQVTM, CDR2 ANQGSEA. The CDR3 DNA reads as TGCAGCGTTGAGCGCCCGGGGACTCCCTACGAGCAGTACTTC. Amino acid sequence: CSVERPGTPYEQYF.

There are many counts of this clonotype. This sequence joins TRBV5-1 and TRBJ2-1, with TRBD2 as a possible D gene (6 bases). The CDR3 is made up of 13 amino acids. V lost 5 bases and J 8 bases, leaving 14 bases between the germline ends. CDR1 and CDR2 from the germline V gene are SGHRS and YFSETQ. The CDR3 coding sequence is TGCGCCAGCAGTGGACTATTGTTCGATGAGCAGTTCTTC. It specifies CASSGLLFDEQFF.

This clonotype was seen ten or more times. CDR3 in DNA: TGCAGCGTTGAAATGGGACAGAGCTCCTACAATGAGCAGTTCTTC. Amino acids: CSVEMGQSSYNEQFF. The V and J genes are TRBV29-1 and TRBJ2-1; TRBD1 matches 7 bases. Germline lookup yields CDR1 SQVTM and CDR2 ANQGSEA. This CDR3 contains 15 residues. V was pared by 2 bases and J by 0 bases, with 4 bases of the junction left unmatched.

This clonotype was observed at least ten times. This chain links TRBV20-1 with TRBJ2-3; D remains unclear. CDR1 and CDR2 (germline): DFQATT, SNEGSKA (reference sequence). V was trimmed by 3 bases and J by 5 bases, leaving 9 bases between them. The CDR3 totals 12 residues. For the CDR3, the DNA is TGCAGTGCTAGCCCTCAGAGAGATACGCAGTATTTT. Amino acid sequence: CSASPQRDTQYF.

This sequence joins TRBV6-6 and TRBJ1-2; D remains ambiguous. The V gene lost 5 bases and the J gene lost 8 bases, with 9 bases spanning the gap. Germline-derived CDR1 and CDR2 are MNHNY and SVGAGI (reference sequence). This CDR3 region has 11 residues. CDR3 residues: CASSGPGGYTF. Written as DNA, the CDR3 is TGTGCCAGCAGTGGGCCGGGGGGCTACACCTTC.

In its sample, this clonotype was seen a few times. V and J are TRBV5-1 and TRBJ2-1; 7 bases map to TRBD2. Trimming at V came to 3 bases and at J to 1 base, leaving 1 base not matched to a gene. The CDR3 loop spans 14 amino acids. CDR1 and CDR2 (germline): SGHRS, YFSETQ. As DNA, the CDR3 is TGCGCCAGCAGCTGGACTAGTTCCTACAATGAGCAGTTCTTC. Amino acid sequence: CASSWTSSYNEQFF.

On this clonotype: This is likely a read error, given that the CDR3 carries no conserved phenylalanine or tryptophan at its end. This chain joins TRBV30 and TRBJ2-7, with 10 bases aligning to TRBD1. The CDR3 has 16 amino acids. CDR1 GTSNPN and CDR2 SVGIG come from the germline V gene (reference sequence). Germline trimming cut 4 bases from V and 2 bases from J; bases unmatched to any gene: 11. This chain's CDR3 is CAWNRTGTGAPYEQYI. The CDR3 DNA reads TGTGCCTGGAATAGAACCGGGACAGGGGCCCCCTACGAGCAGTACATC.

This clonotype was seen ten or more times. This chain uses TRBV7-2 with TRBJ2-3; D may be TRBD1 or TRBD2 (6 bases each). Deletions cut 5 bases from V and 2 bases from J, with 11 bases between. The length of the CDR3 is 14 residues. Germline CDR1 and CDR2: SGHTA and FQGNSA. Here the CDR3 reads CASSTSGATDTQYF. CDR3 DNA: TGTGCCAGCAGCACCTCGGGGGCCACAGATACGCAGTATTTT.

This clonotype showed up many times. The chain is built from TRBV29-1 and TRBJ1-1, with D possibly matching TRBD1 (6 bases). Deletions cut 7 bases from V and 0 bases from J, with 9 bases between. Germline lookup yields CDR1 SQVTM and CDR2 ANQGSEA. The CDR3 length is 12 residues. CDR3 sequence (DNA): TGCAGCGCGGGACAAATGAACACTGAAGCTTTCTTT. As protein: CSAGQMNTEAFF.

The chain uses TRBV7-2 and TRBJ2-4; 7 positions agree with TRBD1. This CDR3 has 14 residues. V dropped 5 bases and J dropped 7; count of bases not matched to a gene: 8. In germline, CDR1 is SGHTA, CDR2 FQGNSA. Here the CDR3 DNA reads TGTGCCAGCAGCCGCGACAGGGTGGGGAACATTCAGTACTTC. As protein: CASSRDRVGNIQYF. The full variable domain, its missing parts supplied by reference TRBV7-2 and TRBJ2-4, is GAGVSQSPSNKVTEKGKDVELRCDPISGHTALYWYRQSLGQGLEFLIYFQGNSAPDKSGLPSDRFSAERTGGSVSTLTIQRTQQEDSAVYLCASSRDRVGNIQYFGAGTRLSVL.

In this sample, this clonotype turned up many times. The V gene is TRBV5-1, the J gene TRBJ2-3; D is unresolved. Trimming pared 0 bases from V and 0 bases from J, leaving 8 bases between. The germline gives CDR1 SGHRS, CDR2 YFSETQ. The CDR3 covers 15 residues. CDR3 loop: CASSLVTVSTDTQYF. CDR3 DNA sequence: TGCGCCAGCAGCTTGGTCACGGTTAGCACAGATACGCAGTATTTT.

For this clonotype: A clone one base away is much larger, so this may be a read error. This chain links TRBV10-2 with TRBJ2-2; the D gene is possibly TRBD1 (5 bases). CDR3 size: 13 residues. CDR1 and CDR2 (germline): WSHSY, SAAADI. Between the trimmed V and J ends, which lost 8 bases and 10 bases, there was a span of 17 bases. For the CDR3, the DNA is TGCGCCAGCGGGCTAGGGGCCGGCGCGGAGCTGTTTTTT. Protein sequence: CASGLGAGAELFF.

This clonotype was detected many times. In DNA form, the CDR3 reads TGTGCCAGCAGTGACGAAGAGACCCAGTACTTC. Amino acid sequence: CASSDEETQYF. The V and J genes are TRBV25-1 and TRBJ2-5; no definite D call. Trimming shortened V by 3 bases and J by 3 bases, and 2 bases separated the two germline ends. CDR3 length: 11 residues. Germline CDR1 is MGHDK and CDR2 is SYGVNS.

The CDR3 spells CASSSGGAFLETQYF. The CDR3 bases are TGTGCCAGCAGCTCCGGGGGAGCTTTCCTCGAGACCCAGTACTTC. This rearrangement joins TRBV27 to TRBJ2-5; weak D call: TRBD2 (6 bases). The length of the CDR3 is 15 residues. Germline loops: CDR1 MNHEY, CDR2 SMNVEV (reference sequence). The V end was cut by 6 bases, the J end by 5 bases, with 19 bases between.